This entry lists 31 T cell receptor beta chains sequenced from one sample in a study of blood T cell repertoires in COVID-19. Generated by immunoSEQ multiplex PCR, the TCRdb table keeps only in-frame clones and is missing some. The sample has more than 150,000 clones; around 87% are singletons. Source material: peripheral blood. Receptor source: a man between 60 and 70 years old with COVID-19, enrolled during active disease.

The chain carries TRBV12-5 and TRBJ2-5, with 9 bases identical to TRBD1. Germline lookup yields CDR1 LGHNT and CDR2 FRNRAP. Trimming at V came to 6 bases and at J to 5 bases, leaving 10 bases not matched to a gene. The CDR3 loop spans 15 amino acids. The CDR3 is CASGFNRGPVETQYF. The CDR3 region has the DNA TGTGCTAGTGGATTCAACAGGGGGCCTGTCGAGACCCAGTACTTC.

The rearrangement links TRBV18 to TRBJ1-1; 8 bases align to TRBD1. This CDR3 is built from 16 residues. V dropped 2 bases and J dropped 1; count of bases not matched to a gene: 6. Germline V CDR1 and CDR2: KGHSH, LQKENI. The CDR3 nucleotides are TGTGCCAGCTCACCATCCCGGGACAGGCCGAACACTGAAGCTTTCTTT. This sequence encodes CASSPSRDRPNTEAFF.

This chain uses TRBV28 with TRBJ1-6; D uncertain. V lost 2 bases and J 10 bases, leaving 15 bases between the germline ends. Germline V gene sequence: CDR1 MDHEN, CDR2 SYDVKM. The CDR3 consists of 15 residues. CDR3 sequence (DNA): TGTGCCAGCAGTTTAATTGGCTCTGCGGGCTCACCCCTCCACTTT. It translates to CASSLIGSAGSPLHF.

J is TRBJ2-1 and V is TRBV7-2, with 7 positions matching TRBD2. V dropped 1 base and J dropped 6; count of bases not matched to a gene: 3. The CDR3 contains 14 residues. Germline CDR1 reads SGHTA; CDR2 reads FQGNSA. The CDR3: CASSLGGGANEQFF. The CDR3 DNA reads TGTGCCAGCAGCTTAGGGGGGGGAGCCAATGAGCAGTTCTTC.

The rearrangement uses TRBV7-8 and TRBJ2-2; TRBD2 matches 7 bases. CDR3 length equals 17 residues. Germline lookup yields CDR1 SGHVS and CDR2 FQNEAQ. V lost 3 bases, J lost 7 bases, and 14 bases stayed unmatched. CDR3 residues: CASSLSGRGILYGELFF. As DNA, the CDR3 is TGTGCCAGCAGCTTGTCAGGGCGGGGGATACTCTACGGGGAGCTGTTTTTT.

The chain joins TRBV7-3 to TRBJ2-1; tentative D call: TRBD2 (6 bases). The CDR3 has 16 residues. Germline assignment: CDR1 SGHTA and CDR2 FQGTGA. With 2 bases removed from V and 0 bases from J, the gap between germline ends came to 11 bases. CDR3 sequence: CASSLWAGNSYNEQFF. The DNA for the CDR3 is TGTGCCAGCAGCTTATGGGCGGGAAACTCCTACAATGAGCAGTTCTTC. The full variable domain, completed using reference TRBV7-3 and TRBJ2-1, is GAGVSQTPSNKVTEKGKYVELRCDPISGHTALYWYRQSLGQGPEFLIYFQGTGAADDSGLPNDRFFAVRPEGSVSTLKIQRTERGDSAVYLCASSLWAGNSYNEQFFGPGTRLTVL.

The rearrangement links TRBV27 to TRBJ2-2; TRBD2 is a possible D gene (6 bases). Germline CDR1 and CDR2: MNHEY and SMNVEV (reference sequence). Trimming took off 5 bases at V and 5 bases at J, with 15 bases between the two ends. The CDR3 is made up of 15 amino acids. DNA for the CDR3: TGTGCCAGCAGTACCGGGGGAGCCGCAACCGGGGAGCTGTTTTTT. The encoded protein is CASSTGGAATGELFF.

The J gene is TRBJ2-7, the V gene TRBV19; no firm D call. Germline lookup yields CDR1 LNHDA and CDR2 SQIVND (reference sequence). The CDR3 runs 14 residues. V dropped 4 bases and J dropped 0 bases, with 10 bases sitting between them. The CDR3 protein is CASSTQWSSYEQYF. CDR3 coding DNA: TGTGCCAGTAGTACTCAGTGGAGCTCCTACGAGCAGTACTTC.

V is TRBV29-1 and J is TRBJ1-1; no reliable D call. V lost 7 bases and J lost 0, with 6 bases in between. CDR1 and CDR2 (germline): SQVTM, ANQGSEA. CDR3 size: 11 residues. CDR3 region: CSAAVNTEAFF. The CDR3 DNA reads as TGCAGCGCGGCCGTGAACACTGAAGCTTTCTTT.

The J gene is TRBJ2-1, the V gene TRBV2, with 8 nucleotides matching TRBD2. The CDR3 length is 19 residues. V was pared by 4 bases and J by 2 bases, with 16 bases of the junction left unmatched. The germline V gene has CDR1 SNHLY and CDR2 FYNNEI. CDR3 sequence: CASSALLAEPQKAYNEQFF. The CDR3 nucleotides read TGTGCCAGCAGTGCCTTACTAGCGGAGCCCCAAAAAGCCTACAATGAGCAGTTCTTC. Together with reference TRBV2 and TRBJ2-1, the CDR3 gives the full variable domain: EPEVTQTPSHQVTQMGQEVILRCVPISNHLYFYWYRQILGQKVEFLVSFYNNEISEKSEIFDDQFSVERPDGSNFTLKIRSTKLEDSAMYFCASSALLAEPQKAYNEQFFGPGTRLTVL.

The genes are TRBV12-3 or TRBV12-4 and TRBJ2-7, with 7 bases lining up with TRBD1. The V segment lost 6 bases and the J segment 3 bases; nucleotides outside the gene matches: 5. The CDR3 is 13 amino acids. This chain's CDR3 is CASRPTGIYEQYF. For the CDR3, the DNA is TGTGCCAGCAGACCGACAGGGATCTACGAGCAGTACTTC.

This clone occurred a few times. The chain employs TRBV30 and TRBJ2-7; D is possibly TRBD2 (5 bases). The CDR3 sequence is 12 residues long. The germline V and J ends were trimmed by 2 bases and 0 bases, with 5 bases remaining between them. From germline, CDR1 is GTSNPN and CDR2 SVGIG (reference sequence). The CDR3 region is CAWSRGSYEQYF. CDR3 nucleotides: TGTGCCTGGAGTCGGGGCTCCTACGAGCAGTACTTC.

The V gene is TRBV6-2 or TRBV6-3, the J gene TRBJ2-7; D unclear. V was pared by 0 bases and J by 4 bases, with 7 bases between. Germline-derived CDR1 and CDR2 are MNHEY and SVGEGT. This CDR3 has 13 residues. The CDR3 DNA reads TGTGCCAGCAGTTACTCAGCTCCGTACGAGCAGTACTTC. It encodes CASSYSAPYEQYF.

This chain connects TRBV4-3 to TRBJ2-2, with TRBD1 matching over 7 bases. Germline V gene sequence: CDR1 LGHNA, CDR2 YSLEER. V lost 1 base to trimming and J lost 1 base; unmatched junction nucleotides: 6. This CDR3 spans 17 amino acids. The CDR3 sequence is CASSQVRHRGNTGELFF. CDR3 bases: TGCGCCAGCAGCCAAGTGCGGCACAGGGGGAACACCGGGGAGCTGTTTTTT.

The CDR3 DNA reads TGTGCCAGCAGCCCAACTACCGGACTGTACACTGAAGCTTTCTTT. It is translated as CASSPTTGLYTEAFF. The chain employs TRBV7-3 and TRBJ1-1; D remains unclear. Trimming left V 5 bases short and J 3 bases short, with 16 bases between. The CDR3 is 15 residues long. The germline CDR1 and CDR2 sequences are SGHTA and FQGTGA.

This clone was counted a single time. The CDR3 loop is CASSLASLNGYTF. The CDR3 DNA sequence: TGTGCCAGCAGCTTAGCAAGCCTTAATGGCTACACCTTC. The J gene is TRBJ1-2, the V gene TRBV7-9; D uncertain. Germline loops: CDR1 SEHNR, CDR2 FQNEAQ (reference sequence). This CDR3 has 13 residues. V was pared by 0 bases and J by 6 bases, with 8 bases between.

The chain carries TRBV7-3 and TRBJ2-1, with 9 bases matching TRBD1. The CDR3 runs to 15 residues. Per germline, CDR1 SGHTA and CDR2 FQGTGA. V was pared by 5 bases and J by 11 bases, with 13 bases of the junction left unmatched. CDR3 nucleotides: TGTGCCAGCAGCCGTACAGGGGGCTCAACTACCCAGCAGTTCTTC. This translates into CASSRTGGSTTQQFF.

V gene TRBV18 combines with J gene TRBJ2-7; 7 bases are shared with TRBD1. With 2 bases clipped from V and 4 bases from J, the junction kept 5 bases outside the gene matches. CDR1 and CDR2 from the germline V gene are KGHSH and LQKENI. The CDR3 extends over 14 amino acids. The CDR3 region has the DNA TGTGCCAGCTCACCAAAGACAGGGATGTACGAGCAGTACTTC. Amino acid sequence: CASSPKTGMYEQYF.

The gene calls are TRBV5-1 and TRBJ2-6; 7 nucleotides line up with TRBD2. V shed 2 bases and J 0 bases; nucleotides not matched to a gene: 11. This CDR3 has 19 residues. Looked up from germline, CDR1 is SGHRS and CDR2 is YFSETQ. The CDR3 DNA reads TGCGCCAGCAGCTTAACCCCACTAGCGCCGTCCTCTGGGGCCAACGTCCTGACTTTC. This translates into CASSLTPLAPSSGANVLTF.

This clone was seen once. V is TRBV14 and J is TRBJ2-5; 9 positions agree with TRBD1. With 2 bases clipped from V and 5 bases from J, the junction kept 3 bases outside the gene matches. Germline CDR1 is SGHDN and CDR2 is FVKESK. The CDR3 contains 14 residues. The CDR3 here is CASSQLGQGETQYF. The DNA of the CDR3 is TGTGCCAGCAGCCAACTGGGACAGGGTGAGACCCAGTACTTC. The full variable domain, rest sourced from reference TRBV14 and TRBJ2-5, is EAGVTQFPSHSVIEKGQTVTLRCDPISGHDNLYWYRRVMGKEIKFLLHFVKESKQDESGMPNNRFLAERTGGTYSTLKVQPAELEDSGVYFCASSQLGQGETQYFGPGTRLLVL.

The gene calls are TRBV7-6 and TRBJ2-1; 8 bases align to TRBD2. CDR1 is SGHVS and CDR2 is FNYEAQ in the germline V gene. Germline trimming cut 0 bases from V and 8 bases from J; bases unmatched to any gene: 12. The CDR3 covers 17 residues. The CDR3, as DNA: TGTGCCAGCAGCTTAGCGATAAGGAGCGGGAGCGGCGATGAGCAGTTCTTC. Residues: CASSLAIRSGSGDEQFF.

This chain connects TRBV6-6 to TRBJ2-7, with TRBD1 identical over 11 bases. The CDR3 has 13 amino acids. The J segment lost 6 bases and the V segment lost 6 bases, leaving 4 bases of the junction unmatched. CDR1 and CDR2 from the germline V gene are MNHNY and SVGAGI (reference sequence). CDR3 loop: CASSRTGGGEQYF. The CDR3 region has the DNA TGTGCCAGCAGCAGGACAGGGGGCGGCGAGCAGTACTTC.

The chain couples TRBV19 to TRBJ1-3; 7 bases agree with TRBD1. The length of the CDR3 is 18 residues. From germline, CDR1 is LNHDA and CDR2 SQIVND (reference sequence). The trim removed 6 bases at V and 0 bases at J, leaving 14 bases unmatched. CDR3 DNA sequence: TGTGCCAGTAGATTTCGTAGCGGGACAGAGAGCTCTGGAAACACCATATATTTT. Its translation is CASRFRSGTESSGNTIYF. Filled out from reference TRBV19 and TRBJ1-3, the complete variable domain reads DGGITQSPKYLFRKEGQNVTLSCEQNLNHDAMYWYRQDPGQGLRLIYYSQIVNDFQKGDIAEGYSVSREKKESFPLTVTSAQKNPTAFYLCASRFRSGTESSGNTIYFGEGSWLTVV.

The J gene is TRBJ1-5, the V gene TRBV18; D is uncertain. Germline V CDR1 and CDR2: KGHSH, LQKENI. There are 13 residues in the CDR3. V lost 2 bases to trimming and J lost 5 bases, with 7 bases between them. The CDR3 bases are TGTGCCAGCTCACCAATGGTAGATCAGCCCCAGCATTTT. Translated: CASSPMVDQPQHF.

This chain joins TRBV7-2 and TRBJ1-1; a possible D gene is TRBD1 (6 bases). The germline V gene has CDR1 SGHTA and CDR2 FQGNSA. V was shortened by 2 bases and J by 0 bases, with 13 bases between the two germline ends. This CDR3 region has 16 residues. The CDR3 nucleotides are TGTGCCAGCAGCTTAAACGGACAGCTCATGAACACTGAAGCTTTCTTT. It yields the protein CASSLNGQLMNTEAFF. Supplemented by reference TRBV7-2 and TRBJ1-1, the full variable domain reads GAGVSQSPSNKVTEKGKDVELRCDPISGHTALYWYRQSLGQGLEFLIYFQGNSAPDKSGLPSDRFSAERTGGSVSTLTIQRTQQEDSAVYLCASSLNGQLMNTEAFFGQGTRLTVV.

This rearrangement joins TRBV27 to TRBJ1-2; 8 positions match TRBD1. V lost 6 bases to trimming and J lost 4 bases; unmatched junction nucleotides: 7. Germline assignment: CDR1 MNHEY and CDR2 SMNVEV (reference sequence). The CDR3 has 14 amino acids. The DNA of the CDR3 is TGTGCCAGCAGAAACGACAGGGGCAGCTATGGCTACACCTTC. It translates to CASRNDRGSYGYTF.

The gene calls are TRBV19 and TRBJ1-4, with TRBD1 identical over 8 bases. This CDR3 is built from 15 residues. Trimming cost V 4 bases and J 8 bases; bases outside gene matches: 9. Germline assignment: CDR1 LNHDA and CDR2 SQIVND (reference sequence). The CDR3 DNA reads as TGTGCCAGTAGTAGGACGGACAGGGCAAGGGAAAAACTGTTTTTT. This translates into CASSRTDRAREKLFF.

The rearrangement links TRBV7-2 to TRBJ2-1; D might be TRBD2 (5 bases). The CDR3 has 12 residues. V shed 5 bases and J shed 12 bases, with 14 bases lying between them. The germline CDR1 and CDR2 sequences are SGHTA and FQGNSA. The DNA of the CDR3 is TGTGCCAGCAGCCAGGTGTTCACTAGGCAGTTCTTC. Protein product: CASSQVFTRQFF.

This chain uses TRBV7-9 with TRBJ2-5; TRBD1 is a possible D gene (6 bases). The V end was cut by 2 bases, the J end by 5 bases, with 9 bases between. This CDR3 comprises 13 residues. The germline V gene encodes CDR1 SEHNR and CDR2 FQNEAQ (reference sequence). DNA for the CDR3: TGTGCCAGCAGCTTACCAGGGGAGGAGACCCAGTACTTC. Its translation: CASSLPGEETQYF. Combining the CDR3 with reference TRBV7-9 and TRBJ2-5 gives the whole variable domain DTGVSQNPRHKITKRGQNVTFRCDPISEHNRLYWYRQTLGQGPEFLTYFQNEAQLEKSRLLSDRFSAERPKGSFSTLEIQRTEQGDSAMYLCASSLPGEETQYFGPGTRLLVL.

The chain couples TRBV7-9 to TRBJ1-4, with D perhaps matching TRBD1 (6 bases). V dropped 10 bases and J dropped 5 bases, with 20 bases sitting between them. The CDR3 is 15 amino acids. Per the germline V gene, CDR1 is SEHNR and CDR2 is FQNEAQ (reference sequence). CDR3 bases: TGTGCCACTGACGACAGGACCATAGTGAATGAAAAACTGTTTTTT. Its translation: CATDDRTIVNEKLFF.

CDR3 coding DNA: TGTGCCAGTAGTATCTCCCTCGGACAGGTTCGTAATGAAAAACTGTTTTTT. It yields the protein CASSISLGQVRNEKLFF. This sequence joins TRBV19 and TRBJ1-4; 7 bases are shared with TRBD1. The CDR3 is 17 residues long. Germline V gene sequence: CDR1 LNHDA, CDR2 SQIVND (reference sequence). The trim removed 3 bases at V and 4 bases at J, leaving 11 bases unmatched. Filled out from reference TRBV19 and TRBJ1-4, the complete variable domain reads DGGITQSPKYLFRKEGQNVTLSCEQNLNHDAMYWYRQDPGQGLRLIYYSQIVNDFQKGDIAEGYSVSREKKESFPLTVTSAQKNPTAFYLCASSISLGQVRNEKLFFGSGTQLSVL.